A single TCR beta chain is shown here with its context. Antigen specificity is unknown. Libraries were prepared by immunoSEQ multiplex PCR; TCRdb keeps only in-frame clonotypes and omits some of them. The sample contains tens of thousands of clones, around nine tenths of which appear only once. The data were obtained in a study of PD-1 blockade in classical Hodgkin lymphoma. At the level of the study: Patients were infused with nivolumab 3 mg/kg every 2 weeks.

The CDR3 runs 16 residues. V was pared by 4 bases and J by 5 bases, with 8 bases of the junction left unmatched. Germline V lookup: CDR1 MNHEY, CDR2 SMNVEV (reference sequence). Sample time point: cycle 4 day 1 (C4D1), after five to seven weeks of nivolumab. All patients relapsed after autologous stem cell transplantation, and brentuximab vedotin exposure varied. The study's findings and limits: Patients with an early start, nivolumab under 1 year after ASCT, were excluded. Patients newly diagnosed and complete responders had comparable baseline diversity. Baseline TCR diversity was reportedly lower in newly diagnosed patients than healthy donors.

This TCR was sampled from a human donor with classical Hodgkin lymphoma. V is TRBV27 and J is TRBJ2-5, with 12 bases identical to TRBD2. This sample comprised peripheral blood mononuclear cells (PBMCs), obtained before the fourth cycle of nivolumab. CDR3 sequence (DNA): TGTGCCAGCAGTTCTAAGACTAGCGGGGGTTTTGAGACCCAGTACTTC. Translation gives CASSSKTSGGFETQYF.